This entry is about one T cell receptor (beta chain). Its specificity is unknown. This entry comes from a study of cytomegalovirus exposure and HLA in healthy donors. Turning to the study itself: A data release that came early held approximately 85 million unique TCRs from HLA-typed donors. Clustering assigned 81% of the roughly 430 genotyped donors to the Caucasian-associated ancestry cluster. Study results and limitations: High specificity and sensitivity for cytomegalovirus status were reported for the classifier.

CDR3 length equals 15 residues. Trimming cost V 5 bases and J 2 bases; bases outside gene matches: 7. The germline V gene has CDR1 SGHTA and CDR2 FQGNSA. PCR primers comprised 60 Vbeta and 13 Jbeta primers. Libraries were prepared by immunoSEQ multiplex PCR; TCRdb keeps only in-frame clonotypes and omits some of them. This sample contains 130,000 to 150,000 clones. The receptor's source is a male donor in good health and CMV-seronegative. The V call is TRBV7-2, the J call TRBJ2-7, with 9 bases lining up with TRBD2. Sequencing used PBMCs. The CDR3 DNA is TGTGCCAGCAGCCCAGGTGGCGGGGGGGCCTACGAGCAGTACTTC. As protein: CASSPGGGGAYEQYF.